The text below deals with one TCR beta chain. Germline CDR1 is SGHTA and CDR2 is FQGNSA. CDR3 size: 15 residues. The J segment lost 8 bases and the V segment lost 5 bases, leaving 10 bases of the junction unmatched. The entry originates in a study of spatial heterogeneity in lung cancer. In the study overall: Compared with alpha-chain sequences, beta-chain sequences were consistently detected in greater numbers.

Time point noted: sample taken at primary tumor resection. The donor population consisted of some 72 patients with untreated, early-stage non-small cell lung cancer. In each case, whole RNA from tumor, nontumor lung or frozen PBMC was sequenced unsorted. TCR cDNA molecules each carried a unique molecular identifier. TCRdb reprocessed the 5' RACE reads with MiXCR, giving one entry per CDR3 protein. The table lists about 39,000 distinct CDR3 sequences, 3% to 3.5% of them singletons. This TCR came from a male donor with early-stage non-small cell lung cancer. V and J are TRBV7-2 and TRBJ1-2; 11 bases map to TRBD1. The material sequenced was normal lung tissue next to the tumor, taken at surgery. The CDR3 region has the DNA TGTGCCAGCAGCCCGGACAGGGGGCGCTTAGCCGGCTACACCTTC. Translating it yields CASSPDRGRLAGYTF.